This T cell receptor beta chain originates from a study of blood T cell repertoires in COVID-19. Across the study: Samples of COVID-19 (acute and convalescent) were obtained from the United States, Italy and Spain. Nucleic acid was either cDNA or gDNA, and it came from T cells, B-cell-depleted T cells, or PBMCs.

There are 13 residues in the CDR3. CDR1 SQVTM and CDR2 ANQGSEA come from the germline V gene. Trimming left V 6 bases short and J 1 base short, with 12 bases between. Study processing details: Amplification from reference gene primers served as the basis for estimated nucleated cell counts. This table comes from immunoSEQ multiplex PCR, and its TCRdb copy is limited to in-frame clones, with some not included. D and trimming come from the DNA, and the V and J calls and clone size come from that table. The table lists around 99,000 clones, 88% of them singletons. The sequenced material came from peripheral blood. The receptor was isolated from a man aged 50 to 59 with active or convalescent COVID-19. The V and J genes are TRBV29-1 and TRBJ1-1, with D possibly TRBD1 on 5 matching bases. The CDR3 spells CSVEGWENTEAFF. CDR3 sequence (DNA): TGCAGCGTGGAGGGGTGGGAGAACACTGAAGCTTTCTTT.